This TCR beta chain originates from a study of T cell responses to AZD1222 COVID-19 vaccine. General study points: Receipt of two AZD1222 doses was followed by a rise in Spike-specific TCR breadth and depth. Females made up more of the donors, who were largely white British, and clonal diversity may have come out too low. It was only after the peak T cell response that any repertoires were sampled.

Points on this clone: Its cognate antigen is unknown.

Germline lookup yields CDR1 MNHEY and CDR2 SVGAGI. Trimming stripped 6 bases from V and 0 bases from J, with 13 bases between. The CDR3 is made up of 15 amino acids. Libraries were prepared by immunoSEQ multiplex PCR; TCRdb keeps only in-frame clonotypes and omits some of them. The sample has 150,000 to 200,000 clones, roughly 89% seen once. The receptor was derived from an adult in good health. V gene TRBV6-5 combines with J gene TRBJ2-3; a weak D match, TRBD2 (6 bases). The sequencing here drew on peripheral blood, taken on day 0 of AZD1222 vaccination. Here the CDR3 reads CASRGGQSSTDTQYF. The CDR3 DNA is TGTGCCAGCAGAGGAGGGCAATCTAGCACAGATACGCAGTATTTT.